The present TCR beta chain was sequenced within a study of post-analysis software for immune sequencing data. The wider study: Some patients lacked subtype; others had relapsing-remitting, secondary progressive or progressive-relapsing disease. Study results and limitations: Relative to controls, patients had a few TRBV segments at higher frequency, with TRBV5-6, TRBV5-1 and TRBV20-1 among these. For normalized Chao1 diversity, multiple sclerosis patients scored significantly lower than controls did. F measure showed strong co-clustering of same-batch samples.

Unique molecular identifiers were built into the TCR beta cDNA libraries. TCRdb fed the PCR reads into MiXCR, producing one record per CDR3 protein. Of some 890,000 distinct CDR3 sequences in the sample, about 50% were seen once. The CDR3 sequence is 18 residues long. V dropped 4 bases and J dropped 0; count of bases not matched to a gene: 12. Germline CDR1 SEHNR, CDR2 FQNEAQ (reference sequence). Details on this clonotype: The antigen remains unidentified.

The chain employs TRBV7-9 and TRBJ2-3; 8 bases agree with TRBD2. Sequencing was done on a sample of blood. The TCR was taken from a girl between 10 and 17 years old with multiple sclerosis. The CDR3 DNA reads as TGTGCCAGCAGCTCTCTTTTGGGAGCGGGAGCCAGCACAGATACGCAGTATTTT. Translating gives CASSSLLGAGASTDTQYF.